The entry below describes one TCR beta chain. What it binds is unknown. This sample was included in a study of a mutant IDH1 vaccine in newly diagnosed glioma. Method: immunoSEQ multiplex PCR; TCRdb's copy keeps in-frame clones and lacks some. The table includes some 70,000 clones, 84% detected once. Specified time point: week 23, last vaccination. Every vaccination contained 300 ug of the mutant IDH1 20-mer peptide and was paired with topical imiquimod. The CDR3 totals 15 residues. Deletions cut 0 bases from V and 2 bases from J, with 11 bases between. Germline V gene data show CDR1 as SGDLS and CDR2 as YYNGEE.

This receptor was identified in a man younger than 35 with glioma. This specimen consisted of PBMCs, obtained from a glioma patient whose treatment included an IDH1 peptide vaccine. The V gene is TRBV9, the J gene TRBJ2-5; D ambiguous. This chain's CDR3 is CASSVGAPKQETQYF. CDR3 in DNA: TGTGCCAGCAGCGTAGGAGCCCCAAAACAAGAGACCCAGTACTTC.